These 20 T cell receptor beta chains came from one sample sequenced in a study of PD-1 blockade in classical Hodgkin lymphoma. Described time point: cycle 4 day 1 (C4D1), after more than five weeks of nivolumab. All the patients suffered relapse after autologous stem cell transplantation, and brentuximab vedotin exposure differed. Magnetic depletion of unwanted cells isolated CD4+ T cells from thawed PBMCs. Assay: immunoSEQ multiplex PCR; the TCRdb copy retains only in-frame clones and omits some. Here the sample spans around 18,000 clones, just over 70% being singletons. The starting material was CD4+ T cells from blood, obtained before the fourth cycle of nivolumab. These receptors were obtained from a human donor with classical Hodgkin lymphoma.

The chain couples TRBV7-2 to TRBJ2-7, with 7 bases fitting TRBD2. CDR1 and CDR2 (germline): SGHTA, FQGNSA. Trimming removed 5 bases from V and 2 bases from J; junction bases left unmatched: 9. The CDR3 sequence is 15 residues long. This chain's CDR3 is CASSDRTRSPYEQYF. CDR3 sequence (DNA): TGTGCCAGCAGCGACCGGACTAGATCCCCCTACGAGCAGTACTTC.

This chain joins TRBV5-8 and TRBJ2-1, with TRBD2 matching 9 bases. The V segment lost 4 bases and the J segment 2 bases; nucleotides outside the gene matches: 4. Germline V gene sequence: CDR1 SGHTS, CDR2 YDEGEE. CDR3 length: 15 residues. The CDR3 sequence is CASSHSGRTYNEQFF. CDR3 DNA: TGTGCCAGCAGCCATAGCGGGAGAACCTACAATGAGCAGTTCTTC.

The chain joins TRBV25-1 to TRBJ1-1; 8 nucleotides align to TRBD1. V trimming: 1 base; J trimming: 1 base; junction bases outside the gene matches: 5. Germline V CDR1 and CDR2: MGHDK, SYGVNS. CDR3 size: 16 residues. CDR3 sequence (DNA): TGTGCCAGCAGTGAATTTGGGACAGGAACGAACACTGAAGCTTTCTTT. It codes for CASSEFGTGTNTEAFF.

This chain uses TRBV5-5 with TRBJ1-2, with D uncertain. Germline V CDR1 and CDR2: SGHKS, YYEKEE (reference sequence). There are 12 residues in the CDR3. The V end was cut by 3 bases, the J end by 8 bases, with 11 bases between. CDR3 DNA: TGTGCCAGCAGCTCGCAGGTGCGAGGCTACACCTTC. Translated, it gives CASSSQVRGYTF.

This sequence joins TRBV5-1 and TRBJ1-1, with D unclear. CDR3 length: 14 amino acids. In germline, CDR1 is SGHRS, CDR2 YFSETQ. Trimming shortened V by 3 bases and J by 1 base, and 10 bases separated the two germline ends. The CDR3 nucleotides read TGCGCCAGCAGCTGGACGGATACGAACACTGAAGCTTTCTTT. Translating it yields CASSWTDTNTEAFF.

The rearrangement uses TRBV5-1 and TRBJ2-5; 8 nucleotides match TRBD1. With 4 bases clipped from V and 5 bases from J, the junction kept 10 bases outside the gene matches. From germline, CDR1 is SGHRS and CDR2 YFSETQ. The length of the CDR3 is 15 residues. The CDR3 spells CASSGSGGAWETQYF. DNA of the CDR3: TGCGCCAGCAGCGGGTCAGGGGGCGCGTGGGAGACCCAGTACTTC.

V usage is TRBV19 and J usage is TRBJ2-7; 10 bases match TRBD1. From germline, CDR1 is LNHDA and CDR2 SQIVND (reference sequence). There are 14 residues in the CDR3. The junction had 2 bases not matched to a gene; V was cut back by 6 bases and J by 0 bases. CDR3 region: CASSRTGGSYEQYF. As DNA, the CDR3 is TGTGCCAGTAGCCGGACAGGGGGCTCCTACGAGCAGTACTTC.

The CDR3 nucleotides are TGTGCCAGCAGCCCCCGACGGGGAGCGGAGGTTGAAGAGACCCAGTACTTC. This translates into CASSPRRGAEVEETQYF. The chain recombines TRBV4-2 with TRBJ2-5; TRBD2 is a possible D gene (5 bases). The CDR3 is 17 residues long. V lost 4 bases to trimming and J lost 3 bases, with 21 bases between them. Germline values: CDR1 LGHNA, CDR2 YNFKEQ.

This chain connects TRBV5-1 to TRBJ2-1; TRBD1 matches at 7 bases. With 5 bases clipped from V and 6 bases from J, the junction kept 14 bases outside the gene matches. From germline, CDR1 is SGHRS and CDR2 YFSETQ. The CDR3 has 16 amino acids. The CDR3 DNA reads TGCGCCAGCAGACGTCTTGGGACAGCAGTTCTCAATGAGCAGTTCTTC. The encoded protein is CASRRLGTAVLNEQFF.

By share, this clone counts as medium-sized (0.01 to 0.1%). The rearrangement uses TRBV7-8 and TRBJ2-5, with 8 positions matching TRBD2. Losses at the gene ends were 5 bases for V and 5 bases for J; bases not matched to a gene: 4. CDR1 is SGHVS and CDR2 is FQNEAQ in the germline V gene. The CDR3 is 13 amino acids. The CDR3 region has the DNA TGTGCCAGCAGCCCACCGGGGGGGGAGACCCAGTACTTC. Encoded protein: CASSPPGGETQYF.

V and J are TRBV4-3 and TRBJ2-1; 12 bases fit TRBD2. The V gene end was trimmed by 4 bases and the J gene end by 5 bases; junction bases not matched to a gene: 6. The germline V gene encodes CDR1 LGHNA and CDR2 YSLEER. The CDR3 consists of 16 residues. In DNA, the CDR3 is TGCGCCAGCAGCCCCAGGACTAGCGGGACCGACAATGAGCAGTTCTTC. This sequence encodes CASSPRTSGTDNEQFF.

This clone ranks as medium-sized. The chain combines TRBV11-2 with TRBJ1-6; TRBD1 is a possible D gene (5 bases). The V and J ends lost 5 bases and 4 bases respectively, with 18 bases between them. Germline V lookup: CDR1 SGHAT, CDR2 FQNNGV. There are 17 residues in the CDR3. CDR3: CASSLIRMGLYNSPLHF. The CDR3 bases are TGTGCCAGCAGCCTAATTCGGATGGGACTTTATAATTCACCCCTCCACTTT.

The CDR3 spells CASSFMAGGGHEQYF. As DNA, the CDR3 is TGTGCCAGCAGTTTCATGGCGGGAGGGGGCCACGAGCAGTACTTC. The chain is built from TRBV6-5 and TRBJ2-7; TRBD2 aligns across 9 bases. The V and J ends lost 4 bases and 5 bases, in that order; junction bases with no gene match: 9. Germline assignment: CDR1 MNHEY and CDR2 SVGAGI. CDR3 length: 15 amino acids.

The V gene is TRBV7-2, the J gene TRBJ1-6, with TRBD1 identical over 9 bases. Per the germline V gene, CDR1 is SGHTA and CDR2 is FQGNSA. There are 15 residues in the CDR3. V trimming: 1 base; J trimming: 9 bases; junction bases outside the gene matches: 4. The CDR3 region has the DNA TGTGCCAGCAGCTTAGTGGGGACAGGGAGTTCACCCCTCCACTTT. It translates to CASSLVGTGSSPLHF.

The gene calls are TRBV18 and TRBJ1-6, with D perhaps matching TRBD1 (5 bases). Per the germline V gene, CDR1 is KGHSH and CDR2 is LQKENI. CDR3 length: 14 residues. V was cut by 6 bases and J by 12 bases, with 18 bases left in between. CDR3 sequence: CASSPGSGAQPLHF. The CDR3 DNA sequence: TGTGCCAGCTCCCCCGGGTCCGGGGCACAACCCCTCCACTTT. Based on the CDR3 plus reference TRBV18 and TRBJ1-6, the full variable domain is NAGVMQNPRHLVRRRGQEARLRCSPMKGHSHVYWYRQLPEEGLKFMVYLQKENIIDESGMPKERFSAEFPKEGPSILRIQQVVRGDSAAYFCASSPGSGAQPLHFGNGTRLTVT.

This clone occurred once. The CDR3 sequence: CASSRTGLVYEQYF. For the CDR3, the DNA is TGTGCCAGTAGTCGGACAGGTCTGGTGTACGAGCAGTACTTC. The chain carries TRBV19 and TRBJ2-7, with 7 bases identical to TRBD1. Trimming removed 5 bases from V and 4 bases from J; junction bases left unmatched: 8. CDR1 and CDR2 from the germline V gene are LNHDA and SQIVND (reference sequence). CDR3 length equals 14 residues.

This clone appeared a few times. V gene TRBV4-2 combines with J gene TRBJ2-3; 7 nucleotides align to TRBD2. This CDR3 has 15 amino acids. The junction had 5 bases not matched to a gene; V was cut back by 4 bases and J by 1 base. Germline-derived CDR1 and CDR2 are LGHNA and YNFKEQ. The CDR3 region is CASSPSGMGTDTQYF. As DNA, the CDR3 is TGTGCCAGCAGCCCCAGCGGGATGGGCACAGATACGCAGTATTTT.

The gene calls are TRBV5-5 and TRBJ1-4; D uncertain. V shed 0 bases and J shed 8 bases, with 8 bases lying between them. Looked up from germline, CDR1 is SGHKS and CDR2 is YYEKEE (reference sequence). The CDR3 has 13 amino acids. In DNA, the CDR3 is TGTGCCAGCAGCTTGGCCGGGGAAGAAAAACTGTTTTTT. Encoded protein: CASSLAGEEKLFF.

The V and J genes are TRBV5-1 and TRBJ2-1; TRBD2 matches 7 bases. CDR1 and CDR2 (germline): SGHRS, YFSETQ. The CDR3 is made up of 15 amino acids. With 0 bases clipped from V and 4 bases from J, the junction kept 4 bases outside the gene matches. CDR3 amino acids: CASSLEAGPYNEQFF. The CDR3 DNA follows: TGCGCCAGCAGCTTGGAAGCGGGACCTTACAATGAGCAGTTCTTC.

CDR3: CASSQGLAGADTQYF. The CDR3, as DNA: TGTGCCAGCAGCCAGGGACTAGCGGGAGCAGATACGCAGTATTTT. The J gene is TRBJ2-3, the V gene TRBV7-2; 14 bases map to TRBD2. This CDR3 region has 15 residues. The germline V gene encodes CDR1 SGHTA and CDR2 FQGNSA. J was trimmed by 4 bases and V by 5 bases; bases with no gene match: 2.